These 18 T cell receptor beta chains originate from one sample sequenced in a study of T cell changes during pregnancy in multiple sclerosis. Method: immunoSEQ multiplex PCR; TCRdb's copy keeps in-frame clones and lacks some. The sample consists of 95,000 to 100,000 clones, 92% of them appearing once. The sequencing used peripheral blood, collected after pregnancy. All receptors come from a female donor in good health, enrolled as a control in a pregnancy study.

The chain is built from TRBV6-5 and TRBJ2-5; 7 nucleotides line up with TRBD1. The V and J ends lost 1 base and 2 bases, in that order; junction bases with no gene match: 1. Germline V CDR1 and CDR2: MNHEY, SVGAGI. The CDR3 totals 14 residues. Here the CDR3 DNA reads TGTGCCAGCAGTTACTTGGGACAGCAAGAGACCCAGTACTTC. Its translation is CASSYLGQQETQYF.

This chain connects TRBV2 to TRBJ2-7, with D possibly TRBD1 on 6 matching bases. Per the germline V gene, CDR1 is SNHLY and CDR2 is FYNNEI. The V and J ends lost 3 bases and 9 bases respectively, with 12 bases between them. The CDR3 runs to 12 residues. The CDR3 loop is CASSEGAGVQYF. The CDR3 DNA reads TGTGCCAGCAGTGAGGGGGCAGGGGTGCAGTACTTC.

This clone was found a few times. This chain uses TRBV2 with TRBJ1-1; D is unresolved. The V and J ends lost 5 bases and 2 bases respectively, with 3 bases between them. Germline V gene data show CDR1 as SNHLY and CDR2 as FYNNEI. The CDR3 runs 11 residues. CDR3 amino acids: CASSPNTEAFF. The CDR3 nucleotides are TGTGCCAGCAGTCCAAACACTGAAGCTTTCTTT.

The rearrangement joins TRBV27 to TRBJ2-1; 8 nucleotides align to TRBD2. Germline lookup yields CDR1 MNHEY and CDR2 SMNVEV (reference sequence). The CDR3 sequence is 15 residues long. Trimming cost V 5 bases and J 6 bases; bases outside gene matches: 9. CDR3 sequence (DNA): TGTGCCAGCAGTCCTCCGGGACTAGTCCGCAATGAGCAGTTCTTC. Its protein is CASSPPGLVRNEQFF.

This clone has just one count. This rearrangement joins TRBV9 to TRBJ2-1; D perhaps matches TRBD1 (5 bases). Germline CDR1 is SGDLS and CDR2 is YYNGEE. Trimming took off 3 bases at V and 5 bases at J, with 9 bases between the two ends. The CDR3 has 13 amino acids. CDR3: CASSGGLNNEQFF. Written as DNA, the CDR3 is TGTGCCAGCAGCGGGGGCCTAAACAATGAGCAGTTCTTC.

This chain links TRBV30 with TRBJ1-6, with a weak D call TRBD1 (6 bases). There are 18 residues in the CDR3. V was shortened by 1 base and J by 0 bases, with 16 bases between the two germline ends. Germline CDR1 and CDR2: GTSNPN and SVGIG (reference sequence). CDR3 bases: TGTGCCTGGAGTGGAGTGGGACACCCGAGCTCCTATAATTCACCCCTCCACTTT. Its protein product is CAWSGVGHPSSYNSPLHF.

Here the CDR3 DNA reads TGTGCCAGTAGTCTACGACAGGCCGTCTATGGCTACACCTTC. Translated, it gives CASSLRQAVYGYTF. This chain connects TRBV19 to TRBJ1-2; maybe TRBD1 (6 bases). The germline V and J ends were trimmed by 5 bases and 4 bases, with 14 bases remaining between them. The CDR3 has 14 residues. Germline V gives CDR1 LNHDA, CDR2 SQIVND (reference sequence). The full variable domain, with the rest looked up from reference TRBV19 and TRBJ1-2, is DGGITQSPKYLFRKEGQNVTLSCEQNLNHDAMYWYRQDPGQGLRLIYYSQIVNDFQKGDIAEGYSVSREKKESFPLTVTSAQKNPTAFYLCASSLRQAVYGYTFGSGTRLTVV.

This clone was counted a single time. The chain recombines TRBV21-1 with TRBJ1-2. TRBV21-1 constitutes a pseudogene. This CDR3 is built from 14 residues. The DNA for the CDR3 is TGTGCCAGCAGCCTCGAGGCCATTCCGAGGGGCTACACCTTC. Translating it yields CASSLEAIPRGYTF.

The CDR3 nucleotides read TGTGCCAGCAGTCCTTACCGCGTTACAGGCACGCAGTATTTT. Translation gives CASSPYRVTGTQYF. The J gene is TRBJ2-3, the V gene TRBV25-1, with D maybe TRBD1 (5 bases). CDR1 MGHDK and CDR2 SYGVNS come from the germline V gene. The CDR3 is made up of 14 amino acids. V shed 5 bases and J shed 9 bases, with 18 bases lying between them.

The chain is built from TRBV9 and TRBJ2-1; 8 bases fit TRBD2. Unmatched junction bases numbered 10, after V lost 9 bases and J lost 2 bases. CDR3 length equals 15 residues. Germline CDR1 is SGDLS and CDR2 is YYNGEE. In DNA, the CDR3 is TGTGCCACCGACCAGCGGGAGAGAACCTACAATGAGCAGTTCTTC. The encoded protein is CATDQRERTYNEQFF.

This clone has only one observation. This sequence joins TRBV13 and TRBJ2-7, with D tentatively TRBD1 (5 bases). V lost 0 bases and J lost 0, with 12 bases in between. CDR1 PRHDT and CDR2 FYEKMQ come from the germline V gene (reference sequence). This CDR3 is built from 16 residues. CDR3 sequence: CASSLGPDTSSYEQYF. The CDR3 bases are TGTGCCAGCAGCTTAGGCCCGGACACGAGCTCCTACGAGCAGTACTTC.

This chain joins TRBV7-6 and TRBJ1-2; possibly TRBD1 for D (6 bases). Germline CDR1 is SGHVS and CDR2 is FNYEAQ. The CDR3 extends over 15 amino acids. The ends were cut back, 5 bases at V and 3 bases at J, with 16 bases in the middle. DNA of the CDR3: TGTGCCAGCAGCCCGGACAGCGGCTTGGACTATGGCTACACCTTC. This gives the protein CASSPDSGLDYGYTF.

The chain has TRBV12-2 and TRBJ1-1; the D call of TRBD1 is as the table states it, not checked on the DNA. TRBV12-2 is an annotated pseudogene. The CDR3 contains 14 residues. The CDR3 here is CASRSTGESTEAFF. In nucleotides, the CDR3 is TGTGCAAGTCGCTCCACAGGGGAGAGCACTGAAGCTTTCTTT.

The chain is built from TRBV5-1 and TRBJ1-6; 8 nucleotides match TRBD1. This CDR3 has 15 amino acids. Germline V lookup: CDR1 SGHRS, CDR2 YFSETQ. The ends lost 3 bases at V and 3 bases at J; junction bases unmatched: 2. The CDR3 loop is CASSSTGGYNSPLHF. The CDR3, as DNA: TGCGCCAGCAGCTCTACAGGGGGCTATAATTCACCCCTCCACTTT.

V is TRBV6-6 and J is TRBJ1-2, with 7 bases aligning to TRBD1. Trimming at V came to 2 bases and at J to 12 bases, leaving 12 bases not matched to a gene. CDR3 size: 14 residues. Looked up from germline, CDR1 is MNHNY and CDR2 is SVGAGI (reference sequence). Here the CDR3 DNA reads TGTGCCAGCAGTTACCTGTTCGGACAGGTTGTAGACACCTTC. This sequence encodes CASSYLFGQVVDTF.

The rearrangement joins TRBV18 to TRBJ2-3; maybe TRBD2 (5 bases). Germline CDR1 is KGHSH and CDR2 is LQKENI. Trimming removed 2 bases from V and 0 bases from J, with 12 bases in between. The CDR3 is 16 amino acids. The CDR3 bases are TGTGCCAGCTCACCATTATCAGCGGCTAGCACAGATACGCAGTATTTT. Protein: CASSPLSAASTDTQYF.

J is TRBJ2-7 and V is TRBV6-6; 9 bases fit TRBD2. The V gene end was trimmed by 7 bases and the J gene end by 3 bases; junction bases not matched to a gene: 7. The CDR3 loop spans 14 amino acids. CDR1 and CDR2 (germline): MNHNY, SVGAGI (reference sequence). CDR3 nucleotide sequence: TGTGCCAGCATCAAAGGACTAGCGAACTACGAGCAGTACTTC. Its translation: CASIKGLANYEQYF.

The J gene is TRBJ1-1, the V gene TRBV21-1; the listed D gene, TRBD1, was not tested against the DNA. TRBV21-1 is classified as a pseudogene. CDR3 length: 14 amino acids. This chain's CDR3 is CASSYRVSNTEAFF. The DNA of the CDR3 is TGTGCCAGCAGTTACAGGGTTTCGAACACTGAAGCTTTCTTT.